A single T cell receptor beta chain is shown here with its context. Its antigen is not identified. The V end was cut by 4 bases, the J end by 0 bases, with 15 bases between. CDR1 is MGHRA and CDR2 is YSYEKL in the germline V gene. This CDR3 has 16 residues. TCRdb's table, derived via immunoSEQ multiplex PCR, lists solely in-frame clones and lacks some. The profile shows around 2.3 million clones, approximately 95% of them singletons. This sample is drawn from a study of shared clonotypes between healthy human individuals. Study at large: CD4 naive and memory got three plates each, CD8 naive two, CD8 memory one. Study results and caveats: A limitation of the genetic and exposure-history diversity represented arose from few donors. How much donors shared clonotypes was expected to be affected by sequencing depth. Researchers found naive subsets generally carried larger estimated richness than memory subsets.

The material sequenced was naive CD4+ T cells sorted from blood. Specified subset: CD45RA+ positively selected. The sequence was collected from a man between 18 and 29 years old in good health. The chain uses TRBV4-1 and TRBJ1-1, with D tentatively TRBD1 (6 bases). Here the CDR3 DNA reads TGCGCCAGCAGCCGAGGTGGACAGCTTATGAACACTGAAGCTTTCTTT. Encoded protein: CASSRGGQLMNTEAFF.